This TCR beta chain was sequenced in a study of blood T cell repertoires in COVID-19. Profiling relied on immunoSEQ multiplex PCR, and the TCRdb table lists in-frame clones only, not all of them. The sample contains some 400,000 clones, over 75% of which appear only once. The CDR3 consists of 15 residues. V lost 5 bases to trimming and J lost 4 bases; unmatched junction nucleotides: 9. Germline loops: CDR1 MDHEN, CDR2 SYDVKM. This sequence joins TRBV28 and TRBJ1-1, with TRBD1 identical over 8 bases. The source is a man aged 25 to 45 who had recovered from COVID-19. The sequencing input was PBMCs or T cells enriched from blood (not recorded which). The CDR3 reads CASSTLDRDGTEAFF. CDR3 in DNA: TGTGCCAGCAGTACCCTGGACAGGGATGGCACTGAAGCTTTCTTT.